Below, 19 T cell receptor beta chains from the same sample are listed, as sequenced in a study of blood T cell repertoires in COVID-19. Assay used: immunoSEQ multiplex PCR; TCRdb lists only in-frame clones, some missing. The table lists 300,000 to 400,000 clones, approximately 90% of them singletons. Sequencing used PBMCs or T cells enriched from blood (not recorded which). All receptors come from a man between 18 and 29 years old who had recovered from COVID-19.

The J gene is TRBJ1-4, the V gene TRBV30; D call uncertain. V was pared by 0 bases and J by 7 bases, with 12 bases between. The germline gives CDR1 GTSNPN, CDR2 SVGIG (reference sequence). The CDR3 spans 14 residues. The CDR3 sequence: CAWSVGLSGEKLFF. CDR3 coding DNA: TGTGCCTGGAGTGTAGGACTCTCGGGTGAAAAACTGTTTTTT. The variable domain in full, completed from reference TRBV30 and TRBJ1-4, reads SQTIHQWPATLVQPVGSPLSLECTVEGTSNPNLYWYRQAAGRGLQLLFYSVGIGQISSEVPQNLSASRPQDRQFILSSKKLLLSDSGFYLCAWSVGLSGEKLFFGSGTQLSVL.

This clone has only one observation. The chain joins TRBV19 to TRBJ1-1, with D uncertain. Germline lookup yields CDR1 LNHDA and CDR2 SQIVND (reference sequence). The V end lost 5 bases, the J end lost 4 bases, and 8 bases lay between the germline ends. This CDR3 has 12 amino acids. The CDR3 sequence is CASSFGVTEAFF. The DNA for the CDR3 is TGTGCCAGTAGTTTCGGGGTCACTGAAGCTTTCTTT. The full variable domain, completed using reference TRBV19 and TRBJ1-1, is DGGITQSPKYLFRKEGQNVTLSCEQNLNHDAMYWYRQDPGQGLRLIYYSQIVNDFQKGDIAEGYSVSREKKESFPLTVTSAQKNPTAFYLCASSFGVTEAFFGQGTRLTVV.

The chain links TRBV7-9 to TRBJ2-7; D might be TRBD1 (6 bases). Germline V gives CDR1 SEHNR, CDR2 FQNEAQ (reference sequence). Trimming took 5 bases from V and 3 from J, leaving 14 bases between them. The CDR3 has 14 residues. CDR3 nucleotide sequence: TGTGCCAGCAGCACTAAGGGACACAACTACGAGCAGTACTTC. It is translated as CASSTKGHNYEQYF.

The gene calls are TRBV7-3 and TRBJ2-7; tentatively, D is TRBD2 (6 bases). Germline loops: CDR1 SGHTA, CDR2 FQGTGA. V was pared by 2 bases and J by 5 bases, with 10 bases between. The CDR3 runs to 13 residues. Here the CDR3 reads CASSLGGANEQYF. The DNA of the CDR3 is TGTGCCAGCAGCTTAGGAGGGGCAAACGAGCAGTACTTC.

The chain is built from TRBV5-4 and TRBJ2-7; 8 nucleotides align to TRBD1. In germline, CDR1 is SGHNT, CDR2 YYREEE (reference sequence). The CDR3 is 16 residues long. The J segment lost 0 bases and the V segment lost 2 bases, leaving 7 bases of the junction unmatched. In nucleotides, the CDR3 is TGTGCCAGCAGCTTATTGTTCGGACAGGGCTCCTACGAGCAGTACTTC. Protein product: CASSLLFGQGSYEQYF.

V gene TRBV7-2 combines with J gene TRBJ1-1; D possibly corresponds to TRBD1 (5 bases). From germline, CDR1 is SGHTA and CDR2 FQGNSA. The CDR3 runs 15 residues. Trimming took off 5 bases at V and 0 bases at J, with 13 bases between the two ends. CDR3 residues: CASSPRGGLNTEAFF. DNA for the CDR3: TGTGCCAGCAGCCCCCGGGGGGGATTGAACACTGAAGCTTTCTTT. The full variable domain, in which reference TRBV7-2 and TRBJ1-1 provide the parts outside the CDR3, is GAGVSQSPSNKVTEKGKDVELRCDPISGHTALYWYRQSLGQGLEFLIYFQGNSAPDKSGLPSDRFSAERTGGSVSTLTIQRTQQEDSAVYLCASSPRGGLNTEAFFGQGTRLTVV.

The chain employs TRBV4-1 and TRBJ2-3, with TRBD1 matching 7 bases. This CDR3 comprises 16 residues. From germline, CDR1 is MGHRA and CDR2 YSYEKL. J was trimmed by 5 bases and V by 0 bases; bases with no gene match: 8. The CDR3 DNA sequence: TGCGCCAGCAGCCAAGATCCGAGGGGGCAGGGAGATACGCAGTATTTT. Translation gives CASSQDPRGQGDTQYF.

The rearrangement joins TRBV9 to TRBJ2-3; 8 bases agree with TRBD2. This CDR3 has 15 amino acids. Trimming at V came to 4 bases and at J to 2 bases, leaving 6 bases not matched to a gene. Germline-derived CDR1 and CDR2 are SGDLS and YYNGEE. The CDR3 DNA reads as TGTGCCAGCAGCATACTAGCGGCAATCACAGATACGCAGTATTTT. Its translation: CASSILAAITDTQYF.

This clone showed up just once. The chain combines TRBV2 with TRBJ2-2, with TRBD1 matching over 9 bases. The CDR3 is 15 residues long. The germline V gene encodes CDR1 SNHLY and CDR2 FYNNEI. J was trimmed by 3 bases and V by 7 bases; bases with no gene match: 6. CDR3 bases: TGTGCCAGCAACCGTGACAGGGGGTACACCGGGGAGCTGTTTTTT. The encoded protein is CASNRDRGYTGELFF. The complete variable domain, with remaining parts taken from reference TRBV2 and TRBJ2-2, reads EPEVTQTPSHQVTQMGQEVILRCVPISNHLYFYWYRQILGQKVEFLVSFYNNEISEKSEIFDDQFSVERPDGSNFTLKIRSTKLEDSAMYFCASNRDRGYTGELFFGEGSRLTVL.

The rearrangement joins TRBV3-1 (or the pseudogene TRBV3-2) to TRBJ1-4, with 10 positions matching TRBD1. Looked up from germline, CDR1 is LGHDT and CDR2 is YNNKEL (reference sequence). This CDR3 contains 15 residues. V dropped 4 bases and J dropped 8; count of bases not matched to a gene: 7. The CDR3 sequence: CASSPRQGAGEKLFF. The DNA for the CDR3 is TGTGCCAGCAGCCCCAGACAGGGGGCGGGAGAAAAACTGTTTTTT.

The chain links TRBV5-5 to TRBJ2-1; perhaps TRBD2 as D (6 bases). The CDR3 is made up of 16 amino acids. Germline-derived CDR1 and CDR2 are SGHKS and YYEKEE (reference sequence). Trimming stripped 5 bases from V and 1 base from J, with 16 bases between. CDR3 in DNA: TGTGCCAGCAGTCCACGTGGGAGGCCTTCCTACAATGAGCAGTTCTTC. It specifies CASSPRGRPSYNEQFF. Drawing the rest from reference TRBV5-5 and TRBJ2-1, the complete variable domain is DAGVTQSPTHLIKTRGQQVTLRCSPISGHKSVSWYQQVLGQGPQFIFQYYEKEERGRGNFPDRFSARQFPNYSSELNVNALLLGDSALYLCASSPRGRPSYNEQFFGPGTRLTVL.

This chain uses TRBV3-1 (or the pseudogene TRBV3-2) with TRBJ2-1, with D possibly TRBD1 on 6 matching bases. V dropped 0 bases and J dropped 7 bases, with 19 bases sitting between them. This CDR3 has 17 amino acids. Germline V lookup: CDR1 LGHDT, CDR2 YNNKEL (reference sequence). CDR3: CASSQDHLQGNWNEQFF. The CDR3 DNA is TGTGCCAGCAGCCAAGATCATCTACAGGGAAATTGGAATGAGCAGTTCTTC.

The V and J genes are TRBV9 and TRBJ2-3; 9 positions match TRBD2. This CDR3 has 17 residues. The V segment lost 2 bases and the J segment 3 bases; nucleotides outside the gene matches: 10. The germline gives CDR1 SGDLS, CDR2 YYNGEE. The CDR3: CASSVGSLAGRTDTQYF. Here the CDR3 DNA reads TGTGCCAGCAGCGTCGGGAGTCTAGCGGGGAGGACAGATACGCAGTATTTT.

This chain joins TRBV2 and TRBJ1-5; D is undetermined. The CDR3 consists of 13 residues. CDR1 is SNHLY and CDR2 is FYNNEI in the germline V gene. Trimming stripped 4 bases from V and 5 bases from J, with 9 bases between. For the CDR3, the DNA is TGTGCCAGCAGTGGAAGGACTTATCAGCCCCAGCATTTT. Translation gives CASSGRTYQPQHF.

V usage is TRBV28 and J usage is TRBJ1-2, with a tentative D call TRBD1 (5 bases). The length of the CDR3 is 14 residues. Germline CDR1 and CDR2: MDHEN and SYDVKM. V shed 10 bases and J shed 2 bases, with 17 bases lying between them. The CDR3: CATVNRSFNYGYTF. The CDR3 DNA reads TGTGCCACCGTGAACAGGAGCTTCAACTATGGCTACACCTTC.

V gene TRBV21-1 combines with J gene TRBJ2-1; the D segment call TRBD1 is taken from the table without a DNA check. TRBV21-1 is deemed a pseudogene. There are 17 residues in the CDR3. CDR3 residues: CASSKGWGQDKYNEQFF. The CDR3 bases are TGTGCCAGCAGCAAAGGTTGGGGGCAGGACAAATACAATGAGCAGTTCTTC.

This chain connects TRBV30 to TRBJ1-5, with TRBD1 identical over 7 bases. The CDR3 has 13 residues. V dropped 5 bases and J dropped 2; count of bases not matched to a gene: 3. Germline V gene lookup returns CDR1 GTSNPN and CDR2 SVGIG (reference sequence). Here the CDR3 DNA reads TGTGCCTGGGGACAGGTTGGCAATCAGCCCCAGCATTTT. Protein: CAWGQVGNQPQHF. Combining the CDR3 with reference TRBV30 and TRBJ1-5 gives the whole variable domain SQTIHQWPATLVQPVGSPLSLECTVEGTSNPNLYWYRQAAGRGLQLLFYSVGIGQISSEVPQNLSASRPQDRQFILSSKKLLLSDSGFYLCAWGQVGNQPQHFGDGTRLSIL.

The genes are TRBV28 and TRBJ2-3, with 8 bases that match TRBD2. Per the germline V gene, CDR1 is MDHEN and CDR2 is SYDVKM. Unmatched junction bases numbered 6, after V lost 8 bases and J lost 2 bases. This CDR3 comprises 14 residues. The CDR3 spells CASVPSGPTDTQYF. The CDR3 DNA reads as TGTGCCAGCGTGCCTAGCGGGCCCACAGATACGCAGTATTTT.

The gene calls are TRBV6-2 or TRBV6-3 and TRBJ1-2; perhaps TRBD1 as D (6 bases). CDR3 length: 12 amino acids. Germline V gene data show CDR1 as MNHEY and CDR2 as SVGEGT. Trimming stripped 8 bases from V and 8 bases from J, with 15 bases between. The CDR3 sequence is CASCPGQGGYTF. The DNA of the CDR3 is TGTGCCAGCTGCCCGGGACAAGGCGGCTACACCTTC.